Listed here is a single T cell receptor (beta chain). Sequenced by immunoSEQ multiplex PCR; TCRdb stores in-frame clones only, minus some. This table holds roughly 80,000 clones, roughly 80% found once. The data are from a study of blood T cell repertoires in COVID-19. Study information: Samples taken during acute and convalescent COVID-19 were collected in the United States, Italy and Spain. In each case, the material was cDNA or gDNA derived from T cells, B-cell-depleted T cells, or PBMCs.

The sample was peripheral blood. The receptor was derived from an elderly man with acute or convalescent COVID-19.

CDR3: CASSEDSYYGYTF. CDR3 DNA sequence: TGTGCCAGCAGTGAGGACAGCTACTATGGCTACACCTTC. The V gene is TRBV6-1, the J gene TRBJ1-2; TRBD1 is a possible D gene (6 bases). The length of the CDR3 is 13 residues. Trimming shortened V by 3 bases and J by 3 bases, and 8 bases separated the two germline ends. The V gene's germline CDR1 is MNHNS and CDR2 SASEGT.